This TCR beta chain is drawn from a study of T cell repertoires in cytomegalovirus infection. Background on the study: Both CMV infection and a matching HLA type were indicated by public TCR beta signatures.

Points from the study as a whole: Clonotype analysis showed dominance of the ex vivo response by HLA-C-restricted CMV-specific TCR beta clonotypes.

This clonotype was seen only a few times. Its specificity is unknown. Trimming took 6 bases from V and 6 from J; bases not matched to a gene: 6. The CDR3 is made up of 12 amino acids. Germline loops: CDR1 DFQATT, CDR2 SNEGSKA (reference sequence). TCRdb independently ran MiXCR on the reads; one entry per CDR3 protein. The sample contains about 490,000 distinct CDR3 sequences, roughly 10% of which appear only once. The sample consisted of PBMCs. This receptor was taken from a human donor in good health (CMV status not recorded). Some clones in this sample may be carry-over from other donors' samples. The J gene is TRBJ2-7, the V gene TRBV20-1; 9 positions match TRBD1. The CDR3 protein is CSAKDRGFEQYF. CDR3 in DNA: TGCAGTGCCAAGGACAGGGGTTTCGAGCAGTACTTC.